Described below is a single T cell receptor beta chain sequence and its context. What it binds is unknown. This specimen belongs to a study of beta chain features in type 1 diabetes. The whole isolated RNA underwent reverse transcription, so sequencing captured expressed TCRB transcripts. The data were produced by immunoSEQ multiplex PCR, yet TCRdb's version contains in-frame clones alone and is incomplete. The table includes just over 450,000 clones, 25% to 35% detected once. Germline-derived CDR1 and CDR2 are SEHNR and FQNEAQ (reference sequence). The ends were cut back, 4 bases at V and 2 bases at J, with 17 bases in the middle. This CDR3 is built from 16 residues. Findings and caveats of the study: Among type 1 diabetes patients, VDJ junctions had fewer insertions and more deletions. The study left unresolved whether HLA type influences TCRB rearrangement. Comparison showed that naive, central memory and Treg TCRB repertoires appeared more similar among patients than among healthy donors.

This TCR derives from a man aged 18 to 30 in good health. The chain employs TRBV7-9 and TRBJ2-5; a possible D gene is TRBD2 (6 bases). The sequenced material came from naive CD4+ T cells from blood. The CDR3 bases are TGTGCCAGCAGCTACCGGTCTAGCGTACTACAAGAGACCCAGTACTTC. Its translation is CASSYRSSVLQETQYF.